Below, 2 T cell receptor beta chains from the same sample are listed, as sequenced in a study of blood T cells in healthy people across ages. The use of a sample-barcoded 5' primer and a J-beta primer mix characterized a second PCR of roughly 7 to 11 cycles. TCRdb recomputed calls from the 5' RACE reads with MiXCR, one row per CDR3 protein. This table has 600,000 or so distinct CDR3 sequences, about 30% appearing once. Sample: blood. The receptor set was obtained from a woman older than 75 in good health.

This clonotype was picked up one time. The chain combines TRBV7-2 with TRBJ2-7; no reliable D call. The DNA matches TRBJ2-5 better at its end, which makes the J call doubtful. This CDR3 spans 13 amino acids. Germline V lookup: CDR1 SGHTA, CDR2 FQGNSA. CDR3 protein: CASSRAWGETQYF. In nucleotides, the CDR3 is TGTGCCAGCAGCCGAGCTTGGGGAGAGACCCAGTACTTC.

This clonotype was found many times. This chain links TRBV20-1 with TRBJ2-1; possible D gene TRBD1, 5 bases. Germline assignment: CDR1 DFQATT and CDR2 SNEGSKA (reference sequence). V shed 6 bases and J shed 5 bases, with 17 bases lying between them. The CDR3 has 14 residues. The CDR3 spells CSASKVTGDNEQFF. CDR3 coding DNA: TGCAGTGCCTCCAAGGTAACAGGAGACAATGAGCAGTTCTTC.